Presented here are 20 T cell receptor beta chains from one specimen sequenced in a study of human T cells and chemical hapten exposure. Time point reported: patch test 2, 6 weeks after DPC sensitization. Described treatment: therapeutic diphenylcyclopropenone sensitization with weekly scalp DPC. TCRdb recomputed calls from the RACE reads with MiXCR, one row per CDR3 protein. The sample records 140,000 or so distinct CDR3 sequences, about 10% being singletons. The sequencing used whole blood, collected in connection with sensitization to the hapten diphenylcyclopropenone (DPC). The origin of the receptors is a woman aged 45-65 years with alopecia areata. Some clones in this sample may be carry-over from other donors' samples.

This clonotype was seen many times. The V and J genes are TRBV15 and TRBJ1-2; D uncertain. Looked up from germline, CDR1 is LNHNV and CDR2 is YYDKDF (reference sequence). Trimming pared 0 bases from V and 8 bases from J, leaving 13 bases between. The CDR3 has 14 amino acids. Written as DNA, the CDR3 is TGTGCCACCAGCAGAGATCAATGGGCCGGCGGCTACACCTTC. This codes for CATSRDQWAGGYTF.

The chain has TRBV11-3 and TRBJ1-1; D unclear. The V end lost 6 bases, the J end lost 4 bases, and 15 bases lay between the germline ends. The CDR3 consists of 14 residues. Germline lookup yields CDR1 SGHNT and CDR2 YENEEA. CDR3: CASRITYRGTEAFF. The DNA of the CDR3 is TGTGCCAGCAGGATCACCTATCGGGGCACTGAAGCTTTCTTT.

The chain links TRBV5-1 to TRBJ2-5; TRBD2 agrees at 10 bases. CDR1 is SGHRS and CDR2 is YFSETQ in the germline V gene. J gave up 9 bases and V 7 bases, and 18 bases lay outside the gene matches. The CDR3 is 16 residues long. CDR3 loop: CASPWGEREGSAAQYF. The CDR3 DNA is TGCGCCAGCCCTTGGGGCGAGCGGGAGGGTTCAGCGGCCCAGTACTTC.

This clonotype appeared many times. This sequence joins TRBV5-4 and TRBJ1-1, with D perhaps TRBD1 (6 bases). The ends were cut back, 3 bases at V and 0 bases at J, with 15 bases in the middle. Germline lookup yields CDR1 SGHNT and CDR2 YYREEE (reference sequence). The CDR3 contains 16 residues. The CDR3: CASSSLDSHMNTEAFF. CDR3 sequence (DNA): TGTGCCAGCAGCTCGTTGGACAGCCACATGAACACTGAAGCTTTCTTT.

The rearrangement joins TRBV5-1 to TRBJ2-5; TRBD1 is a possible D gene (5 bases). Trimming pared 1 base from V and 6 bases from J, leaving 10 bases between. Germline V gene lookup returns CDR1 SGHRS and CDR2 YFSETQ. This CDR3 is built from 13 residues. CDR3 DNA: TGCGCCAGCAGCTTGACAGGCACGCAGACCCAGTACTTC. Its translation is CASSLTGTQTQYF.

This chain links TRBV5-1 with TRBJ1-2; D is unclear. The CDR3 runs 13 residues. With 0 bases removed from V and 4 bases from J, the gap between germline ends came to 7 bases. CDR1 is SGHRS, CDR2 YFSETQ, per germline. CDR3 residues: CASSLETGYGYTF. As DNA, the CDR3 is TGCGCCAGCAGCTTGGAGACGGGCTATGGCTACACCTTC.

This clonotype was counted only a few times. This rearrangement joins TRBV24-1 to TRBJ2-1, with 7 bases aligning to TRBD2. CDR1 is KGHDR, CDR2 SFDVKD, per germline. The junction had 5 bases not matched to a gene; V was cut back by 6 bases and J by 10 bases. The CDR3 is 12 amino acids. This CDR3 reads CATSRPSGEQFF. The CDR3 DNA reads TGTGCCACCAGTAGGCCTAGCGGAGAGCAGTTCTTC.

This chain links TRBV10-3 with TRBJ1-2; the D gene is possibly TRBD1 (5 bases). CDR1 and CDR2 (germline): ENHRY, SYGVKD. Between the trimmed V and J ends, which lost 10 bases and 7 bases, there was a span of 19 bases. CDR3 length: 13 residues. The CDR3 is CATWDGLSIGYTF. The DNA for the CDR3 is TGTGCCACGTGGGACGGCCTTTCTATTGGCTACACCTTC.

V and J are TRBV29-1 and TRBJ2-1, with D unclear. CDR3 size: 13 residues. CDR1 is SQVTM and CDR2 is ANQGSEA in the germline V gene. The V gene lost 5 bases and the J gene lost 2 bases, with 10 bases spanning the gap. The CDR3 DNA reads TGCAGCGTTCTGACCTCTCCCTACAATGAGCAGTTCTTC. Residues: CSVLTSPYNEQFF.

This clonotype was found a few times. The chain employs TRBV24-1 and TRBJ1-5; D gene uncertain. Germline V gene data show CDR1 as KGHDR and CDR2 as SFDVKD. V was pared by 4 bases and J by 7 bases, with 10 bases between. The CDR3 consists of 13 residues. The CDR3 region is CATSERGKQPQHF. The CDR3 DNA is TGTGCCACCAGTGAACGAGGGAAACAGCCCCAGCATTTT.

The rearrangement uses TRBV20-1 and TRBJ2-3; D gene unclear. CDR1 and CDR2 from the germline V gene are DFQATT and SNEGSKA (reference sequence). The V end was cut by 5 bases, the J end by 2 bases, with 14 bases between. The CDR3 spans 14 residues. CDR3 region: CSAVPVEHTDTQYF. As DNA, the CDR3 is TGCAGTGCTGTCCCGGTGGAGCACACAGATACGCAGTATTTT.

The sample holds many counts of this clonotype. The CDR3 here is CASSLDSGRSSPLHF. In DNA form, the CDR3 reads TGTGCCAGCAGCTTAGATTCGGGGCGAAGTTCACCCCTCCACTTT. The chain combines TRBV7-9 with TRBJ1-6, with D perhaps matching TRBD1 (5 bases). The CDR3 loop spans 15 amino acids. Per the germline V gene, CDR1 is SEHNR and CDR2 is FQNEAQ (reference sequence). The V and J ends lost 1 base and 9 bases respectively, with 13 bases between them.

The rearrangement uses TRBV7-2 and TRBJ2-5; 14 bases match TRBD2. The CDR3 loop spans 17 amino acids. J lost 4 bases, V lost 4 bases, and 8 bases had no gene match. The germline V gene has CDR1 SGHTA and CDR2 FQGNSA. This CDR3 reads CASSSGLAGAAGETQYF. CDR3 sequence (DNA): TGTGCCAGCAGCTCGGGACTAGCGGGAGCGGCAGGAGAGACCCAGTACTTC.

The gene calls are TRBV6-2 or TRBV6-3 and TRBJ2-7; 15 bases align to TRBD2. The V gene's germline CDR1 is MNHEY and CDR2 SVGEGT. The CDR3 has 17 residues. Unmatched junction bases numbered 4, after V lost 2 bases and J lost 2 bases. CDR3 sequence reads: CASSYGTSGRPTYEQYF. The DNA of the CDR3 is TGTGCCAGCAGTTACGGGACTAGCGGGAGGCCTACCTACGAGCAGTACTTC.

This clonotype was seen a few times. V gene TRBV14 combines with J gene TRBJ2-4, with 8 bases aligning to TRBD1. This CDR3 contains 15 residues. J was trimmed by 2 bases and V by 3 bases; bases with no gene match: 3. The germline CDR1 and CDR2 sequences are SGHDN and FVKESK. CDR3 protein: CASSHRQGTKNIQYF. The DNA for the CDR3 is TGTGCCAGCAGCCATAGACAGGGGACCAAAAACATTCAGTACTTC.

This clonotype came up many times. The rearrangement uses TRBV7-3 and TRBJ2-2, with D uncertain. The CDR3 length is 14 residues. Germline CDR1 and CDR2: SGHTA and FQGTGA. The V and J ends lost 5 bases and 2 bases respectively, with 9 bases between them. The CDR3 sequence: CASSPGLNTGELFF. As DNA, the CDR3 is TGTGCCAGCAGCCCCGGGTTAAACACCGGGGAGCTGTTTTTT.

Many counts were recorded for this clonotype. The CDR3 sequence: CASRRIAGPSTDTQYF. The CDR3, as DNA: TGTGCCAGCCGTAGGATAGCGGGGCCTAGCACAGATACGCAGTATTTT. This chain uses TRBV21-1 with TRBJ2-3; the table names TRBD2, a call not compared with the DNA. TRBV21-1 is termed a pseudogene. This CDR3 is built from 16 residues.

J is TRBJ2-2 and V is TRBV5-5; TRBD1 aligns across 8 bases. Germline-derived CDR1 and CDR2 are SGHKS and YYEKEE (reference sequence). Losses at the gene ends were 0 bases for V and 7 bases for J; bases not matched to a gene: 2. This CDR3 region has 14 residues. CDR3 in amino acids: CASSLGQGIGELFF. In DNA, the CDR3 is TGTGCCAGCAGCTTGGGACAGGGGATCGGGGAGCTGTTTTTT.

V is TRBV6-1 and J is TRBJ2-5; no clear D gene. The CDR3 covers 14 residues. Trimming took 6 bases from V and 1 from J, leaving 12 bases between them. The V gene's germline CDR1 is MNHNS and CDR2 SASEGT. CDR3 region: CASSVKTSQETQYF. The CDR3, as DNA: TGTGCCAGCAGCGTAAAGACGAGCCAAGAGACCCAGTACTTC.

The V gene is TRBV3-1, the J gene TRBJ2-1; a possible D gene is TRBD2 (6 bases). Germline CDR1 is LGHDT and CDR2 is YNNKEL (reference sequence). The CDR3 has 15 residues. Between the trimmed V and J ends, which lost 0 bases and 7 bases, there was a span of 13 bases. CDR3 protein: CASSQEGGFLNEQFF. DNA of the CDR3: TGTGCCAGCAGCCAAGAGGGAGGTTTCTTAAATGAGCAGTTCTTC.